The T cell receptor (beta chain) described here comes from a study of siplizumab effects on memory and regulatory T cells. Whole-study findings and limits: Alloreactive sequences traceable to unstimulated CD4+ memory cells declined significantly under siplizumab. Naive T cells, seemingly more diverse than memory cells, seemed major alloresponse contributors. In roughly 75-96% of proliferating CD4+ or CD8+ clones, a naive or memory phenotype could not be assigned.

Of note for this clone: Antigen unknown.

Germline V gene data show CDR1 as MGHDK and CDR2 as SYGVNS. The CDR3 loop spans 15 amino acids. The V and J ends lost 1 base and 7 bases, in that order; junction bases with no gene match: 5. Assays captured about 10^5 TCR templates per sample. Assay used: immunoSEQ multiplex PCR; TCRdb lists only in-frame clones, some missing. The table lists 80,000 to 130,000 clones, 92% of them singletons. The chain recombines TRBV25-1 with TRBJ2-2; 8 nucleotides agree with TRBD1. Material for sequencing was Tregs sorted from blood. This receptor was taken from a human donor in good health. The CDR3 coding sequence is TGTGCCAGCAGTGAATTCCAGGGGGCTGACGGGGAGCTGTTTTTT. It translates to CASSEFQGADGELFF.